The 24 T cell receptor beta chains reported below all come from one sample, sequenced in a study of blood T cell repertoires in COVID-19. TCRdb's copy holds only in-frame clones and misses some; the assay was immunoSEQ multiplex PCR. Of 130,000 or so clones in the sample, 70% to 85% were seen once. Sequencing was done on a sample of peripheral blood. These receptors all stem from a woman aged 60-75 years with acute or convalescent COVID-19.

This chain connects TRBV7-2 to TRBJ2-3, with 12 bases identical to TRBD2. V shed 4 bases and J 0 bases; nucleotides not matched to a gene: 5. This CDR3 spans 17 amino acids. Germline-derived CDR1 and CDR2 are SGHTA and FQGNSA. The CDR3 DNA reads TGTGCCAGCAGCTCCCGACTAGCGGGGGCTAGCACAGATACGCAGTATTTT. Residues: CASSSRLAGASTDTQYF.

The chain carries TRBV19 and TRBJ1-1, with D possibly being TRBD1 (5 bases). Deletions cut 3 bases from V and 11 bases from J, with 16 bases between. The CDR3 has 13 amino acids. From germline, CDR1 is LNHDA and CDR2 SQIVND (reference sequence). The CDR3 is CASSINRQLEAFF. The CDR3 nucleotides read TGTGCCAGTAGTATTAACAGGCAGCTCGAGGCTTTCTTT. Full variable domain (rest looked up from reference TRBV19 and TRBJ1-1): DGGITQSPKYLFRKEGQNVTLSCEQNLNHDAMYWYRQDPGQGLRLIYYSQIVNDFQKGDIAEGYSVSREKKESFPLTVTSAQKNPTAFYLCASSINRQLEAFFGQGTRLTVV.

The rearrangement links TRBV20-1 to TRBJ2-5; D is possibly TRBD2 (5 bases). The CDR3 has 10 amino acids. Per the germline V gene, CDR1 is DFQATT and CDR2 is SNEGSKA (reference sequence). Between the trimmed V and J ends, which lost 6 bases and 4 bases, there was a span of 6 bases. CDR3 coding DNA: TGCAGTGCGGGAGCAGAGACCCAGTACTTC. It encodes CSAGAETQYF.

The chain uses TRBV7-3 and TRBJ2-3; the D gene is possibly TRBD2 (6 bases). The germline V and J ends were trimmed by 2 bases and 2 bases, with 11 bases remaining between them. Looked up from germline, CDR1 is SGHTA and CDR2 is FQGTGA. The length of the CDR3 is 15 residues. The CDR3 nucleotides are TGTGCCAGCAGCTTACGAGGAGGGATCACAGATACGCAGTATTTT. Amino acid sequence: CASSLRGGITDTQYF.

CDR3 sequence: CASSPGQGAHQPQHF. CDR3 DNA sequence: TGTGCCAGCAGCCCGGGACAGGGGGCTCATCAGCCCCAGCATTTT. This sequence joins TRBV27 and TRBJ1-5; 12 nucleotides align to TRBD1. This CDR3 is 15 amino acids long. V lost 6 bases to trimming and J lost 5 bases; unmatched junction nucleotides: 5. Per the germline V gene, CDR1 is MNHEY and CDR2 is SMNVEV (reference sequence).

The chain is built from TRBV11-2 and TRBJ1-1, with 7 nucleotides matching TRBD1. The CDR3 consists of 14 residues. Germline V gene sequence: CDR1 SGHAT, CDR2 FQNNGV. V lost 8 bases and J lost 2; bases outside the gene matches: 8. The CDR3 DNA is TGTGCCAGCCTCACAGGGGTCGAAAACACTGAAGCTTTCTTT. This codes for CASLTGVENTEAFF.

V gene TRBV6-4 combines with J gene TRBJ1-1, with TRBD1 as a possible D gene (6 bases). Per the germline V gene, CDR1 is MRHNA and CDR2 is SNTAGT. The V end lost 3 bases, the J end lost 6 bases, and 14 bases lay between the germline ends. The CDR3 sequence is 14 residues long. The CDR3 DNA reads TGTGCCAGCAGTGAACAGGGTGATAGGGCTGAAGCTTTCTTT. Amino acids: CASSEQGDRAEAFF.

The chain links TRBV5-8 to TRBJ2-2, with D possibly being TRBD1 (5 bases). CDR3 length equals 13 residues. The V gene lost 4 bases and the J gene lost 12 bases, with 16 bases spanning the gap. Germline assignment: CDR1 SGHTS and CDR2 YDEGEE. CDR3 in DNA: TGTGCCAGCAGCCCACAACTGGCAGGGAAGCTGTTTTTT. Translation: CASSPQLAGKLFF.

The chain recombines TRBV24-1 with TRBJ1-5; tentatively, D is TRBD1 (6 bases). Looked up from germline, CDR1 is KGHDR and CDR2 is SFDVKD. Trimming took 12 bases from V and 8 from J, leaving 22 bases between them. The CDR3 length is 14 residues. Here the CDR3 reads CAVGVGAGNKPQHF. CDR3 DNA sequence: TGTGCCGTCGGAGTGGGGGCCGGCAACAAGCCCCAGCATTTT.

The rearrangement uses TRBV9 and TRBJ2-1; D might be TRBD1 (5 bases). The CDR3 is made up of 17 amino acids. V was cut by 4 bases and J by 4 bases, with 21 bases left in between. Germline CDR1 is SGDLS and CDR2 is YYNGEE. CDR3 amino acids: CASSYLEDTNFYNEQFF. The CDR3 region has the DNA TGTGCCAGCAGCTACTTAGAGGACACAAATTTTTACAATGAGCAGTTCTTC.

The chain is built from TRBV15 and TRBJ2-5; 7 positions agree with TRBD2. V shed 0 bases, J shed 5 bases, and the junction held 6 bases outside the gene matches. This CDR3 is built from 15 residues. The V gene's germline CDR1 is LNHNV and CDR2 YYDKDF (reference sequence). The CDR3 reads CATSRDRGGGETQYF. DNA for the CDR3: TGTGCCACCAGCAGAGATCGTGGCGGGGGTGAGACCCAGTACTTC.

This chain joins TRBV24-1 and TRBJ2-1; TRBD1 aligns across 7 bases. This CDR3 has 16 amino acids. After removal of 2 bases from V and 5 bases from J, the junction contained 8 bases not matched to a gene. In germline, CDR1 is KGHDR, CDR2 SFDVKD. The CDR3 DNA sequence: TGTGCCACCAGTGATTCCCGGGACAGCCCTAACAATGAGCAGTTCTTC. Amino acids: CATSDSRDSPNNEQFF.

The V gene is TRBV6-6, the J gene TRBJ1-4, with D tentatively TRBD1 (6 bases). The CDR3 runs 15 residues. The germline V gene has CDR1 MNHNY and CDR2 SVGAGI (reference sequence). With 2 bases removed from V and 5 bases from J, the gap between germline ends came to 12 bases. The CDR3, as DNA: TGTGCCAGCAGTTACGGGGGACACTCAAATGAAAAACTGTTTTTT. Amino acid sequence: CASSYGGHSNEKLFF.

The chain uses TRBV19 and TRBJ1-6; 8 positions match TRBD1. V lost 8 bases, J lost 6 bases, and 6 bases stayed unmatched. Per germline, CDR1 LNHDA and CDR2 SQIVND (reference sequence). The CDR3 is 14 amino acids. CDR3: CASGTGLGNSPLHF. As DNA, the CDR3 is TGTGCCAGTGGGACAGGTCTGGGTAATTCACCCCTCCACTTT. Full variable domain (remainder filled in from reference TRBV19 and TRBJ1-6): DGGITQSPKYLFRKEGQNVTLSCEQNLNHDAMYWYRQDPGQGLRLIYYSQIVNDFQKGDIAEGYSVSREKKESFPLTVTSAQKNPTAFYLCASGTGLGNSPLHFGNGTRLTVT.

Regarding this clone: At one end the junction does not follow the germline gene, possibly because of a read error. The rearrangement uses TRBV6-4 and TRBJ1-5; 7 bases map to TRBD1. The CDR3 has 14 residues. Germline V gene data show CDR1 as MRHNA and CDR2 as SNTAGT. CDR3: CATSNGTDNQPQHF. The CDR3 region has the DNA TGTGCCACCAGTAATGGGACAGACAATCAGCCCCAGCATTTT.

This clone was observed once. The CDR3 DNA follows: TGTGCCAGCAGCCCGCAGGGATATCAAGAGACCCAGTACTTC. It is translated as CASSPQGYQETQYF. The chain uses TRBV9 and TRBJ2-5; TRBD1 is a possible D gene (5 bases). Germline values: CDR1 SGDLS, CDR2 YYNGEE. With 4 bases removed from V and 2 bases from J, the gap between germline ends came to 12 bases. This CDR3 contains 14 residues.

The chain recombines TRBV5-6 with TRBJ1-5; possible D gene TRBD1, 6 bases. This CDR3 has 16 amino acids. Germline V gene data show CDR1 as SGHDT and CDR2 as YYEEEE. Between the trimmed V and J ends, which lost 1 base and 0 bases, there was a span of 11 bases. In DNA form, the CDR3 reads TGTGCCAGCAGCTTGACAGGGTCCTATAGCAATCAGCCCCAGCATTTT. It translates to CASSLTGSYSNQPQHF.

This clone was seen a few times. The rearrangement uses TRBV3-1 (or the pseudogene TRBV3-2) and TRBJ1-5, with 9 bases fitting TRBD1. Unmatched junction bases numbered 5, after V lost 4 bases and J lost 4 bases. CDR3 length: 15 amino acids. CDR1 LGHDT and CDR2 YNNKEL come from the germline V gene (reference sequence). CDR3 DNA sequence: TGTGCCAGCAGCCTTGGGACAGGGTCGAATCAGCCCCAGCATTTT. As protein: CASSLGTGSNQPQHF.

V gene TRBV11-2 combines with J gene TRBJ2-1, with a possible D match to TRBD1 (6 bases). CDR1 is SGHAT and CDR2 is FQNNGV in the germline V gene. The V end was cut by 5 bases, the J end by 8 bases, with 13 bases between. The CDR3 contains 13 residues. The CDR3 DNA sequence: TGTGCCAGCAGCCGTACAGGGATGCATGAGCAGTTCTTC. It is translated as CASSRTGMHEQFF. The full variable domain, with the rest looked up from reference TRBV11-2 and TRBJ2-1, is EAGVAQSPRYKIIEKRQSVAFWCNPISGHATLYWYQQILGQGPKLLIQFQNNGVVDDSQLPKDRFSAERLKGVDSTLKIQPAKLEDSAVYLCASSRTGMHEQFFGPGTRLTVL.

The V and J genes are TRBV12-3 or TRBV12-4 and TRBJ1-2; tentative D call: TRBD1 (6 bases). This CDR3 is built from 13 residues. With 4 bases removed from V and 4 bases from J, the gap between germline ends came to 10 bases. As DNA, the CDR3 is TGTGCCAGCAGTTCCGACAGGACCTATGGCTACACCTTC. It specifies CASSSDRTYGYTF.

This rearrangement joins TRBV7-2 to TRBJ2-1; the match to TRBD2 covers 10 bases. The CDR3 runs 15 residues. Per the germline V gene, CDR1 is SGHTA and CDR2 is FQGNSA. The trim removed 5 bases at V and 7 bases at J, leaving 8 bases unmatched. This CDR3 is CASSLQRGGRNEQFF. CDR3 nucleotides: TGTGCCAGCAGCCTCCAGCGGGGGGGCAGGAATGAGCAGTTCTTC.

The CDR3 nucleotides read TGCGCCAGCAGCCAGGGGGGGACAGGGTGGTTAGTGGGGAACACTGAAGCTTTCTTT. Its translation is CASSQGGTGWLVGNTEAFF. The rearrangement links TRBV4-1 to TRBJ1-1; 9 bases are a match to TRBD1. V shed 3 bases, J shed 1 base, and the junction held 15 bases outside the gene matches. The CDR3 loop spans 19 amino acids. The germline V gene has CDR1 MGHRA and CDR2 YSYEKL.

A few counts support this clone. The chain employs TRBV5-6 and TRBJ1-2; D is perhaps TRBD1 (6 bases). V shed 3 bases and J shed 0 bases, with 21 bases lying between them. From germline, CDR1 is SGHDT and CDR2 YYEEEE. The CDR3 is made up of 18 amino acids. Written as DNA, the CDR3 is TGTGCCAGCAGCTCACCAGGACAGCTCCTAAATACTAACTATGGCTACACCTTC. The encoded protein is CASSSPGQLLNTNYGYTF.

V usage is TRBV19 and J usage is TRBJ1-1, with D uncertain. CDR1 and CDR2 from the germline V gene are LNHDA and SQIVND (reference sequence). The length of the CDR3 is 15 residues. Deletions cut 3 bases from V and 1 base from J, with 12 bases between. CDR3 in amino acids: CASSIDQVGNTEAFF. The CDR3 nucleotides are TGTGCCAGTAGTATCGATCAGGTTGGGAACACTGAAGCTTTCTTT.